This T cell receptor (beta chain) was obtained from a study of blood T cell repertoires in COVID-19. Study-level background: Samples came from the United States, Italy and Spain, spanning acute and convalescent COVID-19. Sources were T cells, B-cell-depleted T cells, or PBMCs; the material itself was cDNA or gDNA.

Per the authors' pipeline: Amplification from reference gene primers served as the basis for estimated nucleated cell counts. Produced via immunoSEQ multiplex PCR; TCRdb's table is partial and in-frame only. The V and J calls and clone size were taken over from that table, and D and trimming were inferred from the DNA. The data contain roughly 150,000 clones, more than 85% of them singletons. A Seattle source enrolled patients during active infection and followed them longitudinally. The TCR sequence derives from a woman older than 75 with COVID-19, enrolled during active disease. Sequencing was performed on peripheral blood.

CDR3 sequence: CGGSIAGVNTGELFF. As DNA, the CDR3 is TGTGGGGGCTCGATAGCGGGAGTAAACACCGGGGAGCTGTTTTTT. The chain employs TRBV6-5 and TRBJ2-2, with 9 bases matching TRBD2. The CDR3 is made up of 15 amino acids. Germline values: CDR1 MNHEY, CDR2 SVGAGI.